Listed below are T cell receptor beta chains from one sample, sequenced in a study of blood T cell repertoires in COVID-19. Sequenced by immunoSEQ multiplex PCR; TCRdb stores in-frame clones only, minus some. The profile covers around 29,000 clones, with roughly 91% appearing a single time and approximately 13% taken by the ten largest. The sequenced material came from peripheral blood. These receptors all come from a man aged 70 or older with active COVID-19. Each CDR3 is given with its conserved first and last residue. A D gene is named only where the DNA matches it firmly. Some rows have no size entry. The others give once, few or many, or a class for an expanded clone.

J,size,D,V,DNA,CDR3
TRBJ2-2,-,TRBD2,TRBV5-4,TGTGCCAGCAGCTCCCCAGCTAGCGGGATGGGCGGGGAGCTGTTTTTT,CASSSPASGMGGELFF
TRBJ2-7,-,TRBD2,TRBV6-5,TGTGCCAGCAGTTCCAGGACTAGCGGGAGCTACGAGCAGTACTTC,CASSSRTSGSYEQYF
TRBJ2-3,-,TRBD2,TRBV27,TGTGCCACCCGACTAGCGGGAGGGTTAGATACGCAGTATTTT,CATRLAGGLDTQYF
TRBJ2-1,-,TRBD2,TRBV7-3,TGTGCCAGCAGCCTCAGACTAGCGGGAACGTATGAGCAGTTCTTC,CASSLRLAGTYEQFF
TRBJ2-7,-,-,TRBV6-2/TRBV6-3,TGTGCCAGCAGTTACTCTGGTAGCGGAGGAGGTAACCCCTACGAGCAGTACTTC,CASSYSGSGGGNPYEQYF
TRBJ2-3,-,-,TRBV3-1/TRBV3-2,TGTGCCAGCAGCCCCACGGGGGTGCGGACAGATACGCAGTATTTT,CASSPTGVRTDTQYF
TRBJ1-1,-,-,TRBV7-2,TGTGCCAGCAGCTTAGGAGTCGCAAACACTGAAGCTTTCTTT,CASSLGVANTEAFF
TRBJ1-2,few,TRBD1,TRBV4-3,TGCGCCAGCAGCGTCACAGGGGCCTCGAAATATGGCTACACCTTC,CASSVTGASKYGYTF
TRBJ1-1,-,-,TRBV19,TGTGCCAGTAGGCTTTGGGGGGGGGACACTGAAGCTTTCTTT,CASRLWGGDTEAFF
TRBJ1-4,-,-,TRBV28,TGTGCCAGCAGTTCCTCGACATCAAAACTGTTTTTT,CASSSSTSKLFF
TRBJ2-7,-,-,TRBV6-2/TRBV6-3,-,CASSSSGQGLVTYEQYF
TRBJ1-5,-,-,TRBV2,TGTGCCAGCAGTGTTGAGAGGGGGAATCAGCCCCAGCATTTT,CASSVERGNQPQHF
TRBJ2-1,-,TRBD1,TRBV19,TGTGCCAGTAGTTTCCGACCGGGACAGTACAATGAGCAGTTCTTC,CASSFRPGQYNEQFF
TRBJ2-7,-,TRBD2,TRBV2,TGTGCCAGCAGTGGAGGTAGCGGGAGGGCATATGGATCCGAGCAGTACTTC,CASSGGSGRAYGSEQYF
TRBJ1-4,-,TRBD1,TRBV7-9,TGTGCCAGCAGCTTAGGACAGGGAGGAGGTGAAAAACTGTTTTTT,CASSLGQGGGEKLFF
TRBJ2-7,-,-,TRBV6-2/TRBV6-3,TGTGCCAGCAGTTACTCGAGGCCCCCGATCACAAGCAATTACTACGAGCAGTACTTC,CASSYSRPPITSNYYEQYF
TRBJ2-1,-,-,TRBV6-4,TGTGCCAGCAGTGAAAAGGGAGATTCCTACAATGAGCAGTTCTTC,CASSEKGDSYNEQFF
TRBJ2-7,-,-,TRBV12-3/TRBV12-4,TGTGCCAGTCGACTATCCTACGAGCAGTACTTC,CASRLSYEQYF
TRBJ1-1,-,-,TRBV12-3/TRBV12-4,TGTGCCAGCAGTCCACGGAGGAACACTGAAGCTTTCTTT,CASSPRRNTEAFF
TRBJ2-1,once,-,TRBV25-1,TGTGCCAGCAGTCTGAGCCTCAACAATGAGCAGTTCTTC,CASSLSLNNEQFF
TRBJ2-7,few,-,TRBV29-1,TGCAGCGTTGGAGACACTTACGAGCAGTACTTC,CSVGDTYEQYF
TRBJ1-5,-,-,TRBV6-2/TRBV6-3,TGTGCCAGCAGTTCCCGGTTGGGGTGGGAGAGCAATCAGCCCCAGCATTTT,CASSSRLGWESNQPQHF
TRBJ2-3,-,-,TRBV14,TGTGCCAGCAGCCAAGCATCAGATACGCAGTATTTT,CASSQASDTQYF
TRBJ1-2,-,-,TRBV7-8,TGTGCCAGCAGCCCCGACAGGAACTATGGCTACACCTTC,CASSPDRNYGYTF
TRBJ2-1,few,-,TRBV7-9,TGTGCCAGCAGCTTAACGCAGGGATTGAATGAGCAGTTCTTC,CASSLTQGLNEQFF
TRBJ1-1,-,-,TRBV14,TGTGCCAGCAGCCAAGTTATGAACACTGAAGCTTTCTTT,CASSQVMNTEAFF
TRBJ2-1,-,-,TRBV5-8,TGTGCCAGCAGCTTGTCGGCAGCGAACAATGAGCAGTTCTTC,CASSLSAANNEQFF
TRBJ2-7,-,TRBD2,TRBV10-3,TGTGCCATCAGCGCCGGGACTAGCGGTTCCTACGAGCAGTACTTC,CAISAGTSGSYEQYF